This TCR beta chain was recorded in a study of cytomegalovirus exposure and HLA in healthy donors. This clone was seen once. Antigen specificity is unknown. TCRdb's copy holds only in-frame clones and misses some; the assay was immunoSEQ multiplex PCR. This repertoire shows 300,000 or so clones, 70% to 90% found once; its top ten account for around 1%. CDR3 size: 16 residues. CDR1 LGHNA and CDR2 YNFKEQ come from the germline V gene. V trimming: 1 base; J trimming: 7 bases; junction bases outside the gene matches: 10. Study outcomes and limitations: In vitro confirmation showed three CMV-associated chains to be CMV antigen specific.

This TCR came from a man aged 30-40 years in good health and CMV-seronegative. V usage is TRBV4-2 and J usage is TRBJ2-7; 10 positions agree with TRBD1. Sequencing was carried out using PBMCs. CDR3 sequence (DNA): TGTGCCAGCAGCCAAGTATTGGGACAGGGGACGGGGGAGCAGTACTTC. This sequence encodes CASSQVLGQGTGEQYF.